This T cell receptor beta chain was observed in a study of spatial heterogeneity in lung cancer. Study-level background: In tumor regions, TCR transcript counts tracked strongly with a T cell module score from matched bulk RNA-seq. General study findings and limits: The number of expanded tumor alpha and beta chains correlated with mutation number.

Every TCR cDNA molecule bore a unique molecular identifier. In TCRdb, the 5' RACE reads were re-called with MiXCR into one record per CDR3 protein. The repertoire consists of approximately 5,600 distinct CDR3 sequences, with more than 7.5% occurring once and the leading ten covering 26%. Time point of the sample: sample taken at primary tumor resection. The donors comprised some 72 untreated early-stage non-small cell lung cancer patients. Extraction of whole RNA from tumor, nontumor lung or frozen PBMC preceded unsorted sequencing. In this sample, this clonotype turned up many times. Its antigen is unidentified. The source material was lung tumor tissue, sampled at surgery. The sequence was collected from a female donor with early-stage non-small cell lung cancer.

In DNA, the CDR3 is TGTGCCACCAGCAGAGATAACGGGGGACGTGGCTACACCTTC. This codes for CATSRDNGGRGYTF. The chain employs TRBV15 and TRBJ1-2; D possibly corresponds to TRBD1 (5 bases). Germline CDR1 reads LNHNV; CDR2 reads YYDKDF (reference sequence). This CDR3 is 14 amino acids long. V was pared by 0 bases and J by 7 bases, with 12 bases between.